The entry below describes one T cell receptor beta chain. Its antigen is unknown. CDR1 is SNHLY, CDR2 FYNNEI, per germline. V shed 7 bases, J shed 4 bases, and the junction held 12 bases outside the gene matches. The CDR3 consists of 16 residues. Cells sorted by CD45RO/CCR7/CD25/CD127/CD95/CD27 comprised CD4+ naive, central memory, regulatory and stem cell-like memory cells. This record belongs to a study of beta chain features in type 1 diabetes. Study-level findings and limits: VDJ junctions from patients with type 1 diabetes contained fewer insertions and more deletions. Cells that show high TCR expression could be over-represented by cDNA sequencing. Moderate yet significant TCRB CDR3 shortening was seen in Type 1 diabetes patients in all four CD4+ subsets.

Expressed TCRB transcripts were sequenced because the isolated RNA had all been reverse transcribed beforehand. Sequencing used immunoSEQ multiplex PCR; TCRdb keeps in-frame clones, though not all of them. The sample includes some 350,000 clones, 8.5% to 10% of them seen just once. Sequencing was done on a sample of central memory CD4+ T cells from blood. The clonotype originates from a man aged 25-45 years with type 1 diabetes. V usage is TRBV2 and J usage is TRBJ2-5; the match to TRBD1 covers 10 bases. The CDR3: CASTLDGTGAGETQYF. The CDR3 DNA is TGTGCCAGCACCCTCGATGGGACAGGGGCGGGAGAGACCCAGTACTTC.